The entry below describes one T cell receptor (beta chain). The data originate from a study of blood T cell repertoires in COVID-19. On the study more broadly: Samples taken during acute and convalescent COVID-19 were collected in the United States, Italy and Spain. In each case, the material was cDNA or gDNA derived from T cells, B-cell-depleted T cells, or PBMCs.

Per the original methods: Estimates of nucleated cell counts were drawn from the amplification of reference gene primers. Clones were sequenced by immunoSEQ multiplex PCR, and TCRdb holds only the in-frame ones, with some missing. Clonal size and the V and J genes are those of that table, whereas D and trimming came from the DNA. Here the sample spans 250,000 to 400,000 clones, around 90% being singletons. The sequence was collected from a woman aged 25 to 39 with COVID-19, enrolled during active disease. Sequenced input: peripheral blood.

DNA of the CDR3: TGTGCCAGCAGCACGACAGGACTTAACTATGGCTACACCTTC. It codes for CASSTTGLNYGYTF. This sequence joins TRBV5-4 and TRBJ1-2; D is perhaps TRBD1 (6 bases). The V and J ends lost 4 bases and 1 base respectively, with 11 bases between them. The CDR3 contains 14 residues. Germline CDR1 reads SGHNT; CDR2 reads YYREEE (reference sequence).